One sample yielded the 9 T cell receptor beta chains listed below, sequenced in a study of CD8 T cells in ankylosing spondylitis. TCRdb reanalysed the 5' RACE reads using MiXCR and keeps one entry per CDR3 protein. The profile covers under 250,000 distinct CDR3 sequences, with roughly 32% appearing a single time and roughly 4.2% taken by the ten largest. The sample comprised blood, either unsorted or a sorted T cell fraction (not recorded which). The receptors derive from a male donor with ankylosing spondylitis or in good health (not recorded which).

This clonotype was counted many times. The rearrangement joins TRBV6-5 to TRBJ1-1, with 10 bases identical to TRBD1. The CDR3 contains 16 residues. Looked up from germline, CDR1 is MNHEY and CDR2 is SVGAGI. The J segment lost 4 bases and the V segment lost 5 bases, leaving 10 bases of the junction unmatched. CDR3 amino acids: CASSNPRDRGATEAFF. Here the CDR3 DNA reads TGTGCCAGCAGTAACCCCAGGGACAGGGGTGCCACTGAAGCTTTCTTT.

This chain joins TRBV20-1 and TRBJ2-4; tentative D call: TRBD1 (6 bases). Between the trimmed V and J ends, which lost 8 bases and 0 bases, there was a span of 23 bases. The CDR3 runs to 17 residues. Per the germline V gene, CDR1 is DFQATT and CDR2 is SNEGSKA (reference sequence). The CDR3 region is CSSTGHFPSLAKNIQYF. CDR3 sequence (DNA): TGCAGTTCCACGGGACATTTCCCGTCCTTAGCCAAAAACATTCAGTACTTC.

The rearrangement joins TRBV20-1 to TRBJ2-1; 9 positions match TRBD1. The CDR3 contains 16 residues. The trim removed 3 bases at V and 1 base at J, leaving 7 bases unmatched. Germline lookup yields CDR1 DFQATT and CDR2 SNEGSKA (reference sequence). CDR3 DNA sequence: TGCAGTGCTAGCGGATATGGGACAGGGTCCTACAATGAGCAGTTCTTC. Its translation: CSASGYGTGSYNEQFF.

This chain uses TRBV7-2 with TRBJ2-1; 11 bases align to TRBD2. Germline values: CDR1 SGHTA, CDR2 FQGNSA. After removal of 2 bases from V and 4 bases from J, the junction contained 7 bases not matched to a gene. The CDR3 is 17 residues long. The CDR3 reads CASSLSSGGTSYNEQFF. The CDR3 DNA reads as TGTGCCAGCAGCTTATCTAGCGGGGGGACCTCTTACAATGAGCAGTTCTTC.

This clonotype showed up just once. The chain links TRBV28 to TRBJ2-3; D is unclear. V lost 8 bases and J lost 0, with 6 bases in between. CDR1 and CDR2 (germline): MDHEN, SYDVKM. The CDR3 runs to 12 residues. The CDR3 protein is CASLSSTDTQYF. The CDR3 DNA reads as TGTGCCAGCTTGTCGAGCACAGATACGCAGTATTTT.

The genes are TRBV9 and TRBJ2-5; D is perhaps TRBD2 (6 bases). Germline V CDR1 and CDR2: SGDLS, YYNGEE. V lost 0 bases and J lost 1, with 13 bases in between. The CDR3 contains 16 residues. The CDR3 is CASSVALLAGQETQYF. The CDR3 nucleotides read TGTGCCAGCAGCGTAGCTCTACTAGCAGGCCAAGAGACCCAGTACTTC.

The genes are TRBV7-6 and TRBJ2-3, with 7 bases matching TRBD2. The CDR3 is 12 residues long. The germline V gene has CDR1 SGHVS and CDR2 FNYEAQ. Trimming cost V 1 base and J 8 bases; bases outside gene matches: 0. The CDR3 sequence: CASSLERGTQYF. As DNA, the CDR3 is TGTGCCAGCAGCTTAGAGCGGGGTACGCAGTATTTT.

In regard to this clonotype: At one boundary the junction diverges from the germline segment, which might be a read error. The J gene is TRBJ1-1, the V gene TRBV3-1; D not resolved. Per germline, CDR1 LGHDT and CDR2 YNNKEL (reference sequence). The CDR3 consists of 13 residues. The DNA of the CDR3 is TGTCCCAGCAGCCAAGACCATTACACTGAAGCTTTCTTT. The encoded protein is CPSSQDHYTEAFF. Supplemented by reference TRBV3-1 and TRBJ1-1, the full variable domain reads DTAVSQTPKYLVTQMGNDKSIKCEQNLGHDTMYWYKQDSKKFLKIMFSYNNKELIINETVPNRFSPKSPDKAHLNLHINSLELGDSAVYFCPSSQDHYTEAFFGQGTRLTVV.

This sequence joins TRBV20-1 and TRBJ2-7; no clear D gene. Trimming took 0 bases from V and 6 from J, leaving 12 bases between them. Per the germline V gene, CDR1 is DFQATT and CDR2 is SNEGSKA (reference sequence). This CDR3 is 13 amino acids long. CDR3 DNA: TGCAGTGCTAGAGATGGTTTTAGCCTCGAGCAGTACTTC. Its translation: CSARDGFSLEQYF.